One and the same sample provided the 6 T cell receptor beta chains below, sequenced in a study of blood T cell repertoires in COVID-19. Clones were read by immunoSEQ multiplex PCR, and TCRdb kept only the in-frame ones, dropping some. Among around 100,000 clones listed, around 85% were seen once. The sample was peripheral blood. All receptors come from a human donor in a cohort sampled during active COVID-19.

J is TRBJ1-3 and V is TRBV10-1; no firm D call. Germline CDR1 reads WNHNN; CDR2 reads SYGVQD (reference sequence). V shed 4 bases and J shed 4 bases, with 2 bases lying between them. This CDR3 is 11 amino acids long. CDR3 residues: CASSAGNTIYF. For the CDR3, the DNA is TGCGCCAGCAGTGCAGGAAACACCATATATTTT.

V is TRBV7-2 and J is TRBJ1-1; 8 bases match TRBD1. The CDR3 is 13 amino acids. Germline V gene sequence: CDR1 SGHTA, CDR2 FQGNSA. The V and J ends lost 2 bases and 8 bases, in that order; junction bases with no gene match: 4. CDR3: CASSLRQGLEAFF. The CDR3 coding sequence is TGTGCCAGCAGCTTAAGACAGGGGTTGGAAGCTTTCTTT.

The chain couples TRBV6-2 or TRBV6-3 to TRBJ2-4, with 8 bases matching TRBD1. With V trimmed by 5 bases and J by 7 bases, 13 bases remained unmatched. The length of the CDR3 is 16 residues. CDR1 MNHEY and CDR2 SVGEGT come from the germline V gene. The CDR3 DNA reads TGTGCCAGCAGTAATCCGGGACAGGCCATAAGGAACATTCAGTACTTC. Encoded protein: CASSNPGQAIRNIQYF.

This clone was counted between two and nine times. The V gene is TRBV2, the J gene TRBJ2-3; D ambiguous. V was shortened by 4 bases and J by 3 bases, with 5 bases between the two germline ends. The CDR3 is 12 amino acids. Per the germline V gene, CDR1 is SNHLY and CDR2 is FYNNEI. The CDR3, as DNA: TGTGCCAGCAGTGTGGCTACAGATACGCAGTATTTT. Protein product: CASSVATDTQYF.

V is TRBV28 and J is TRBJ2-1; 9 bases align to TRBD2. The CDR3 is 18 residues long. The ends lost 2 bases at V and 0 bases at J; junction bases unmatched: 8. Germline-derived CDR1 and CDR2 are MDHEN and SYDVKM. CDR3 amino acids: CASSLLMAGGSSYNEQFF. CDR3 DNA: TGTGCCAGCAGTTTACTGATGGCGGGGGGGAGCTCCTACAATGAGCAGTTCTTC.

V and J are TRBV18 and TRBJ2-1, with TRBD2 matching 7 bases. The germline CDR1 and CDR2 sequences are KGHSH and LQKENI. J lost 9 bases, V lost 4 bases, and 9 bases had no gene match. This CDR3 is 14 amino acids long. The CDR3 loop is CASSLTTGRGEQFF. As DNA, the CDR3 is TGTGCCAGCTCACTAACAACGGGGAGGGGTGAGCAGTTCTTC.